The next 3 T cell receptor beta chains were all read from a single sample in a study of CD49a tissue-resident CD8 T cells in human skin. Clones were read by immunoSEQ multiplex PCR, and TCRdb kept only the in-frame ones, dropping some. The sample includes about 910 clones, 50% to 75% of them seen just once. The material sequenced was CLA- CD8+ effector memory T cells sorted from blood. These receptors were obtained from a human donor in good health.

This clone was detected once. The V and J genes are TRBV27 and TRBJ2-5, with a weak D call TRBD2 (5 bases). Germline-derived CDR1 and CDR2 are MNHEY and SMNVEV (reference sequence). V was pared by 2 bases and J by 9 bases, with 7 bases between. The CDR3 extends over 11 amino acids. The CDR3 nucleotides are TGTGCCAGCAGTTTACTCGGGGCCCAGTACTTC. Its protein product is CASSLLGAQYF.

The J gene is TRBJ1-2, the V gene TRBV19, with a possible D match to TRBD1 (5 bases). Per the germline V gene, CDR1 is LNHDA and CDR2 is SQIVND (reference sequence). With 3 bases removed from V and 6 bases from J, the gap between germline ends came to 11 bases. The CDR3 is 13 amino acids. The CDR3 region has the DNA TGTGCCAGTAGTATTACTCAGGGAAATGGCTACACCTTC. Protein: CASSITQGNGYTF.

The V gene is TRBV5-1, the J gene TRBJ1-2, with TRBD1 matching over 7 bases. CDR1 is SGHRS and CDR2 is YFSETQ in the germline V gene. The CDR3 contains 13 residues. The junction had 4 bases not matched to a gene; V was cut back by 5 bases and J by 3 bases. CDR3 sequence (DNA): TGCGCCAGCAGTTCCGACAGGGACTATGGCTACACCTTC. Its translation is CASSSDRDYGYTF.